One sample yielded the 21 T cell receptor beta chains listed below, sequenced in a study of blood T cells in healthy people across ages. The use of a sample-barcoded 5' primer and a J-beta primer mix characterized a second PCR of roughly 7 to 12 cycles. TCRdb redid the calling of the 5' RACE reads with MiXCR, one entry per CDR3 protein. The table shows 1.5 million to 2 million distinct CDR3 sequences, with just under 50% occurring only once. What was sequenced was blood. These receptors originate from a woman aged 40 to 50 in good health.

The V call is TRBV4-2, the J call TRBJ2-1; 8 nucleotides line up with TRBD2. CDR3 length: 17 amino acids. V dropped 1 base and J dropped 5; count of bases not matched to a gene: 10. Germline V lookup: CDR1 LGHNA, CDR2 YNFKEQ. The CDR3 DNA follows: TGTGCCAGCAGCCAAGGTTTAGCGGGGAGAAAGGACAATGAGCAGTTCTTC. Translated, it gives CASSQGLAGRKDNEQFF.

The chain carries TRBV6-2 or TRBV6-3 and TRBJ2-1; D is possibly TRBD1 or TRBD2 (5 bases each). The DNA end is a closer match to TRBJ2-7, so the J assignment may be wrong. Germline V lookup: CDR1 MNHEY, CDR2 SVGEGT. This CDR3 is built from 15 residues. CDR3 in amino acids: CASRAARGSYNEQYF. CDR3 nucleotide sequence: TGTGCCAGCAGGGCTGCCCGGGGCTCCTACAATGAGCAGTACTTC.

The gene calls are TRBV10-3 and TRBJ2-1; possible D gene TRBD2, 5 bases. The CDR3 has 12 amino acids. Germline loops: CDR1 ENHRY, CDR2 SYGVKD. V shed 6 bases and J shed 7 bases, with 10 bases lying between them. This CDR3 is CAISQTSNEQFF. In DNA form, the CDR3 reads TGTGCCATCAGCCAAACTAGTAATGAGCAGTTCTTC.

V is TRBV7-2 and J is TRBJ2-1; TRBD2 is a possible D gene (5 bases). Trimming took off 11 bases at V and 5 bases at J, with 16 bases between the two ends. The CDR3 spans 13 residues. Germline lookup yields CDR1 SGHTA and CDR2 FQGNSA. CDR3 coding DNA: TGTGCCCTCTCAAGGAGGAATAACAATGAGCAGTTCTTC. The encoded protein is CALSRRNNNEQFF.

This clonotype was picked up a small number of times. The chain carries TRBV11-1 and TRBJ2-1, with a tentative D call TRBD1 (6 bases). This CDR3 comprises 12 residues. Germline CDR1 is SGHAT and CDR2 is FQDESV (reference sequence). Trimming shortened V by 4 bases and J by 8 bases, and 9 bases separated the two germline ends. CDR3 in DNA: TGTGCCAGCAGCTGGGGACAATATGAGCAGTTCTTC. Amino acid sequence: CASSWGQYEQFF.

This clonotype has just a few counts. The V call is TRBV7-2, the J call TRBJ2-3; D is perhaps TRBD2 (6 bases). The length of the CDR3 is 16 residues. Trimming left V 5 bases short and J 2 bases short, with 17 bases between. CDR1 is SGHTA and CDR2 is FQGNSA in the germline V gene. The CDR3 sequence is CASSPVSGLLTDTQYF. The CDR3 nucleotides read TGTGCCAGCAGCCCTGTCTCGGGACTCCTCACAGATACGCAGTATTTT.

The chain carries TRBV5-6 and TRBJ1-1; D not resolved. Trimming shortened V by 1 base and J by 8 bases, and 9 bases separated the two germline ends. This CDR3 is 12 amino acids long. Germline CDR1 and CDR2: SGHDT and YYEEEE. CDR3 nucleotides: TGTGCCAGCAGCTTGTGGGTGACAGAAGCTTTCTTT. This encodes CASSLWVTEAFF.

As concerns this clonotype: Mismatch with germline at one junction end may stem from a read error. The chain has TRBV12-3 or TRBV12-4 and TRBJ2-5; weak D call: TRBD2 (5 bases). The CDR3 contains 13 residues. The CDR3 here is CAGRPTSAETQYF. CDR3 nucleotides: TGTGCCGGCAGGCCAACTAGTGCTGAGACCCAGTACTTC.

A few counts support this clonotype. The chain uses TRBV4-3 and TRBJ2-5; no definite D call. Between the trimmed V and J ends, which lost 1 base and 6 bases, there was a span of 9 bases. Germline CDR1 reads LGHNA; CDR2 reads YSLEER. The CDR3 has 13 amino acids. CDR3 nucleotide sequence: TGCGCCAGCAGCCAAGGAGAGTGGAAGACCCAGTACTTC. Its translation: CASSQGEWKTQYF.

The chain combines TRBV6-5 with TRBJ1-2; perhaps TRBD1 as D (5 bases). V dropped 0 bases and J dropped 5 bases, with 19 bases sitting between them. Germline CDR1 MNHEY, CDR2 SVGAGI. The CDR3 runs to 17 residues. The CDR3 reads CASSYSARAGGRYGYTF. The CDR3 DNA reads as TGTGCCAGCAGTTACTCGGCTCGTGCTGGGGGTCGGTATGGCTACACCTTC.

This clonotype was detected once. The rearrangement links TRBV4-2 to TRBJ2-3; maybe TRBD2 (6 bases). V was pared by 1 base and J by 4 bases, with 21 bases between. From germline, CDR1 is LGHNA and CDR2 YNFKEQ. The CDR3 loop spans 18 amino acids. The CDR3 here is CASSQVGEGEVPADTQYF. The CDR3 nucleotides are TGTGCCAGCAGCCAAGTAGGGGAAGGGGAGGTGCCTGCAGATACGCAGTATTTT.

The CDR3 coding sequence is TGTGCCAGCAGACCTCTGGACAGGGATAGAACTGAAGCTTTCTTT. As protein: CASRPLDRDRTEAFF. The gene calls are TRBV27 and TRBJ1-1; 8 nucleotides align to TRBD1. Germline V lookup: CDR1 MNHEY, CDR2 SMNVEV (reference sequence). This CDR3 contains 15 residues. The junction had 11 bases not matched to a gene; V was cut back by 6 bases and J by 5 bases.

This clonotype turned up a few times. This chain links TRBV7-9 with TRBJ2-1; tentatively, D is TRBD1 or TRBD2 (5 bases each). Looked up from germline, CDR1 is SEHNR and CDR2 is FQNEAQ (reference sequence). The germline V and J ends were trimmed by 1 base and 6 bases, with 7 bases remaining between them. CDR3 size: 13 residues. The CDR3 coding sequence is TGTGCCAGCAGCTTAGAGGGGAGCAATGAGCAGTTCTTC. Protein sequence: CASSLEGSNEQFF.

In DNA, the CDR3 is TGTGCCAGCAAACCGGGGGCGGAGACCCAGTACTTC. Translating it yields CASKPGAETQYF. The chain joins TRBV2 to TRBJ2-5, with D tentatively TRBD1 or TRBD2 (6 bases each). Germline CDR1 reads SNHLY; CDR2 reads FYNNEI. V was shortened by 7 bases and J by 5 bases, with 11 bases between the two germline ends. The CDR3 spans 12 residues.

The chain uses TRBV12-3 or TRBV12-4 and TRBJ2-7, with D possibly matching TRBD1 (5 bases). Trimming cost V 3 bases and J 4 bases, with 16 bases left between them. The CDR3 has 15 residues. As DNA, the CDR3 is TGTGCCAGCAGTTTTGGGCAGGGCGGTCTTTACGAGCAGTACTTC. Encoded protein: CASSFGQGGLYEQYF.

A single count supports this clonotype. J is TRBJ2-5 and V is TRBV7-6, with D possibly matching TRBD2 (6 bases). Germline-derived CDR1 and CDR2 are SGHVS and FNYEAQ. This CDR3 contains 15 residues. Trimming removed 5 bases at V and 5 bases at J, with 18 bases between. The chain's CDR3 is CASSKNGGARETQYF. The CDR3 DNA is TGTGCCAGCAGCAAAAACGGAGGGGCGCGGGAGACCCAGTACTTC.

This clonotype has a single count. The chain uses TRBV12-3 or TRBV12-4 and TRBJ2-1, with TRBD2 identical over 9 bases. The CDR3 length is 15 residues. The junction had 7 bases not matched to a gene; V was cut back by 2 bases and J by 8 bases. Here the CDR3 reads CASSLRGGARDEQFF. CDR3 in DNA: TGTGCCAGCAGTTTACGCGGGGGGGCCAGGGATGAGCAGTTCTTC.

This chain links TRBV24-1 with TRBJ2-1, with 8 bases aligning to TRBD2. Losses at the gene ends were 4 bases for V and 1 base for J; bases not matched to a gene: 2. The CDR3 extends over 15 amino acids. Looked up from germline, CDR1 is KGHDR and CDR2 is SFDVKD. CDR3 DNA: TGTGCCACCAGTGAGAGCGGGGGATCCTACAATGAGCAGTTCTTC. It encodes CATSESGGSYNEQFF.

The CDR3 coding sequence is TGTGCCAGCAGTTTACGGTCTGCAGGAGAAAAACTGTTTTTT. It encodes CASSLRSAGEKLFF. This sequence joins TRBV12-3 or TRBV12-4 and TRBJ1-4, with D hard to call. Trimming took 2 bases from V and 8 from J, leaving 12 bases between them. CDR3 size: 14 residues.

V gene TRBV6-2 or TRBV6-3 combines with J gene TRBJ2-7; 9 bases match TRBD1. The CDR3 loop spans 15 amino acids. V lost 2 bases, J lost 2 bases, and 4 bases stayed unmatched. The germline gives CDR1 MNHEY, CDR2 SVGEGT. The CDR3 sequence is CASSYAGTGTYEQYF. The CDR3 bases are TGTGCCAGCAGTTACGCGGGGACAGGGACCTACGAGCAGTACTTC.

J is TRBJ2-7 and V is TRBV7-3, with D maybe TRBD2 (7 bases). The CDR3 covers 16 residues. Per the germline V gene, CDR1 is SGHTA and CDR2 is FQGTGA. The germline V and J ends were trimmed by 2 bases and 10 bases, with 24 bases remaining between them. The CDR3 coding sequence is TGTGCCAGCAGCTTAGGTTCGGCGGGGGCTAAGGAGGCCCAGTACTTC. Translated, it gives CASSLGSAGAKEAQYF.